This TCR beta chain was obtained from a study of T cell repertoires in cytomegalovirus infection (dated by TCRdb to between 2019 and 2020). With regard to the full study: Recently identified HLA-C-restricted CMV epitopes, whose presentation resists viral immunomodulation, were targeted by peptide stimulations together with well-studied HLA-B-restricted epitopes. Because public TCR beta signatures pointed to carriage of CMV infection together with the matching HLA type, the HLA type of each donor mattered for the analysis.

The run used an Illumina HiSeq 1500. TCRdb handled the public reads itself, with Q25 trimming in fastp and clone calling in MiXCR, and kept productive beta chains. One record per CDR3 amino acid sequence lists the most common genes and DNA. For this sample the table gives just over 450,000 distinct CDR3 sequences, of which about 42% were detected only once. The biggest ten clones account for around 44% of the sample. What this sample's treatment or condition label stands for: in vitro stimulation with specific CMV peptide epitopes to enrich CMV-specific T cells. Comment on this clonotype: Its antigen has not been determined. No clone much larger than this one lies a single base away; base qualities are absent.

The study at large found these results: In the ex vivo response, HLA-C-restricted CMV-specific TCR beta clonotypes were dominant, and in two of eight donors the single most frequent clonotype came from this HLA-C-restricted group. In both this cohort and an independent cohort of several hundred donors, the cumulative frequency of public TCR beta family members distinguished carriers of CMV infection plus the relevant HLA type.

Specimen: cultured PBMCs, collected from culture after CMV antigen stimulation. The source is a human donor in good health (CMV status not recorded). Some clones in this sample may be carry-over from other donors' samples.

The CDR3 region: CASSSIAGGQETQYF. The nucleotide sequence reads as follows: TGTGCCAGCAGCTCTATAGCGGGAGGTCAAGAGACCCAGTACTTC. The chain couples TRBV9 to TRBJ2-5; 10 central bases correspond to TRBD2. From its cysteine to its phenylalanine, the CDR3 spans 15 amino acids. The entry retains the CDR3 DNA only, 45 bases that are in frame from base 1. Germline trimming amounts to 4 bases on V and 2 bases on J, with 5 as the count of junction bases outside the gene matches. Taken from the germline V gene, the CDR1 and CDR2 loops are SGDLS and YYNGEE.